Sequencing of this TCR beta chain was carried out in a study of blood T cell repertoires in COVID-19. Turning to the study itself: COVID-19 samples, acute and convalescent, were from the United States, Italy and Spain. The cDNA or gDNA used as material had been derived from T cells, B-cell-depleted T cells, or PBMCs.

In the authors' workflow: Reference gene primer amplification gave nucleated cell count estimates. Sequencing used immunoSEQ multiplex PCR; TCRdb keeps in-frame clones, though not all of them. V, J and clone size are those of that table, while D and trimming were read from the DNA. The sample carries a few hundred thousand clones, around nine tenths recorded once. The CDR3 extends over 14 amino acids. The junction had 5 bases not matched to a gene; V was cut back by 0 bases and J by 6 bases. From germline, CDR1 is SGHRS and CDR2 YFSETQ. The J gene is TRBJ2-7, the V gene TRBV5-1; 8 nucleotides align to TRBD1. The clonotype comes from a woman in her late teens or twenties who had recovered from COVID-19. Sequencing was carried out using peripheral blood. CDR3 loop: CASSLGTGMIEQYF. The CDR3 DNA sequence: TGCGCCAGCAGCTTGGGGACAGGGATGATCGAGCAGTACTTC.